These 24 T cell receptor beta chains were sequenced from one sample in a study of shared clonotypes between healthy human individuals. Terminally differentiated effector memory CD45RA+ cells were excluded by CCR7 positive selection of CD45RO-negative cells. Here immunoSEQ multiplex PCR was the method, and the copy in TCRdb shows in-frame clones only, minus some. The table lists approximately 720,000 clones, roughly 94% of them singletons. Input material: naive CD8+ T cells sorted from blood. These receptors were taken from a young man in good health.

The rearrangement joins TRBV7-2 to TRBJ2-1, with 8 nucleotides matching TRBD2. CDR1 and CDR2 from the germline V gene are SGHTA and FQGNSA. CDR3 length: 17 residues. Trimming cost V 4 bases and J 3 bases; bases outside gene matches: 11. This CDR3 is CASSSEEGLVGYNEQFF. CDR3 nucleotide sequence: TGTGCCAGCAGCTCCGAGGAGGGACTAGTTGGCTACAATGAGCAGTTCTTC. Together with reference TRBV7-2 and TRBJ2-1, the CDR3 gives the full variable domain: GAGVSQSPSNKVTEKGKDVELRCDPISGHTALYWYRQSLGQGLEFLIYFQGNSAPDKSGLPSDRFSAERTGGSVSTLTIQRTQQEDSAVYLCASSSEEGLVGYNEQFFGPGTRLTVL.

This clone was counted a few times. The gene calls are TRBV10-3 and TRBJ1-5, with D possibly being TRBD1 (5 bases). The V gene's germline CDR1 is ENHRY and CDR2 SYGVKD. The germline V and J ends were trimmed by 11 bases and 1 base, with 21 bases remaining between them. The CDR3 loop spans 16 amino acids. The CDR3 region is CAGGTWSLGSNQPQHF. DNA for the CDR3: TGTGCCGGAGGGACTTGGTCCCTGGGGAGCAATCAGCCCCAGCATTTT.

This clone showed up just a few times. Other DNA sequences within the sample encode an identical CDR3. The rearrangement links TRBV27 to TRBJ2-7; D possibly corresponds to TRBD2 (5 bases). In germline, CDR1 is MNHEY, CDR2 SMNVEV (reference sequence). V was pared by 2 bases and J by 3 bases, with 11 bases between. The CDR3 contains 14 residues. CDR3: CASSLAGGGYEQYF. CDR3 nucleotide sequence: TGTGCCAGCAGTTTAGCGGGTGGAGGCTACGAGCAGTACTTC.

Here the CDR3 DNA reads TGTGCCAGCAGCGGACTAGCGGGAGAGGTTCAATCATACGAGCAGTACTTC. Encoded protein: CASSGLAGEVQSYEQYF. This rearrangement joins TRBV27 to TRBJ2-7; 13 bases are a match to TRBD2. V lost 6 bases, J lost 4 bases, and 12 bases stayed unmatched. Germline V CDR1 and CDR2: MNHEY, SMNVEV (reference sequence). The CDR3 runs to 17 residues.

This rearrangement joins TRBV18 to TRBJ2-2; D is uncertain. V lost 3 bases, J lost 4 bases, and 12 bases lay in between. CDR3 length: 15 amino acids. The germline CDR1 and CDR2 sequences are KGHSH and LQKENI. CDR3 DNA: TGTGCCAGCTCACCCAACAACAGACCCACCGGGGAGCTGTTTTTT. Protein: CASSPNNRPTGELFF.

J is TRBJ2-5 and V is TRBV5-6, with 9 bases aligning to TRBD2. There are 16 residues in the CDR3. CDR1 is SGHDT, CDR2 YYEEEE, per germline. V trimming: 0 bases; J trimming: 4 bases; junction bases outside the gene matches: 7. CDR3 coding DNA: TGTGCCAGCAGCTTGGTAATAGCGGGAGTAGCAGAGACCCAGTACTTC. Protein: CASSLVIAGVAETQYF.

This CDR3 reads CASSLFRANTEAFF. CDR3 bases: TGTGCCAGCAGTTTGTTCAGGGCGAACACTGAAGCTTTCTTT. The chain recombines TRBV27 with TRBJ1-1; D may be TRBD1 (5 bases). Looked up from germline, CDR1 is MNHEY and CDR2 is SMNVEV (reference sequence). The V end lost 3 bases, the J end lost 1 base, and 9 bases lay between the germline ends. CDR3 length equals 14 residues.

J is TRBJ1-5 and V is TRBV28; 8 nucleotides align to TRBD1. V lost 6 bases and J lost 0; bases outside the gene matches: 16. CDR1 and CDR2 (germline): MDHEN, SYDVKM. The CDR3 covers 19 residues. The CDR3 sequence is CASSLDVDREDYSNQPQHF. Here the CDR3 DNA reads TGTGCCAGCAGCCTCGACGTGGACAGGGAAGATTATAGCAATCAGCCCCAGCATTTT.

To note about this clone: A junction boundary mismatches the germline segment, possibly from a read error. The CDR3 coding sequence is TGTGCTAGCAGATCGCAGGGTTTCCTTAACACTGAAGCTTTCTTT. It codes for CASRSQGFLNTEAFF. J is TRBJ1-1 and V is TRBV7-7; possible D gene TRBD1, 5 bases. Germline assignment: CDR1 SSHAT and CDR2 FNYEAQ (reference sequence). There are 15 residues in the CDR3.

The gene calls are TRBV2 and TRBJ2-7, with D maybe TRBD2 (5 bases). This CDR3 region has 11 residues. From germline, CDR1 is SNHLY and CDR2 FYNNEI. Deletions cut 6 bases from V and 5 bases from J, with 8 bases between. The CDR3 sequence is CASREEDEQYF. The CDR3 bases are TGTGCCAGCAGGGAGGAGGACGAGCAGTACTTC.

This chain's CDR3 is CASRIGTGVSPLHF. The CDR3 nucleotides are TGTGCCAGCAGGATCGGGACAGGGGTATCACCCCTCCACTTT. V usage is TRBV27 and J usage is TRBJ1-6; 10 bases are shared with TRBD1. V dropped 6 bases and J dropped 10; count of bases not matched to a gene: 6. Germline V gene lookup returns CDR1 MNHEY and CDR2 SMNVEV (reference sequence). The CDR3 has 14 amino acids.

The V gene is TRBV19, the J gene TRBJ1-5; D remains unclear. CDR1 LNHDA and CDR2 SQIVND come from the germline V gene (reference sequence). The CDR3 length is 15 residues. The ends were cut back, 3 bases at V and 4 bases at J, with 13 bases in the middle. CDR3 coding DNA: TGTGCCAGTAGTATTCCAATGGGGAGGAATCAGCCCCAGCATTTT. Amino acid sequence: CASSIPMGRNQPQHF. The whole variable domain, remainder taken from reference TRBV19 and TRBJ1-5, is DGGITQSPKYLFRKEGQNVTLSCEQNLNHDAMYWYRQDPGQGLRLIYYSQIVNDFQKGDIAEGYSVSREKKESFPLTVTSAQKNPTAFYLCASSIPMGRNQPQHFGDGTRLSIL.

The chain combines TRBV7-9 with TRBJ1-4, with a weak D call TRBD1 (5 bases). The CDR3 is 17 amino acids. V was clipped by 5 bases and J by 5 bases, with 21 bases between them. Germline-derived CDR1 and CDR2 are SEHNR and FQNEAQ (reference sequence). This CDR3 reads CASSEILTTVPNEKLFF. In DNA form, the CDR3 reads TGTGCCAGCAGCGAGATCTTGACGACAGTCCCCAATGAAAAACTGTTTTTT.

A single count supports this clone. The chain recombines TRBV29-1 with TRBJ2-6, with D possibly matching TRBD1 (5 bases). V lost 0 bases and J 4 bases, leaving 28 bases between the germline ends. Germline V gives CDR1 SQVTM, CDR2 ANQGSEA. This CDR3 is 21 amino acids long. The CDR3: CSVEDRLIKNRRPSGANVLTF. The CDR3 DNA reads as TGCAGCGTTGAAGACAGGCTGATTAAGAACAGGCGGCCTTCCGGGGCCAACGTCCTGACTTTC.

This clone was found once. The chain uses TRBV28 and TRBJ2-5; no clear D. Per the germline V gene, CDR1 is MDHEN and CDR2 is SYDVKM. Trimming left V 4 bases short and J 5 bases short, with 11 bases between. The CDR3 sequence is 13 residues long. The CDR3 DNA follows: TGTGCCAGCAGTTCCGACCTCGCGGAGACCCAGTACTTC. This gives the protein CASSSDLAETQYF.

V and J are TRBV27 and TRBJ2-2; TRBD1 is a possible D gene (6 bases). V gave up 5 bases and J gave up 6 bases, with 13 bases separating them. CDR1 and CDR2 from the germline V gene are MNHEY and SMNVEV (reference sequence). The CDR3 is 14 residues long. The CDR3 DNA reads TGTGCCAGCAGTACCGGGACATCGCCCGGGGAGCTGTTTTTT. The encoded protein is CASSTGTSPGELFF.

The CDR3 DNA reads TGTGCCAGCAGTTCAAGACGGAGAGGAAGCTCCTACAATGAGCAGTTCTTC. This translates into CASSSRRRGSSYNEQFF. The rearrangement uses TRBV27 and TRBJ2-1; unclear D gene. The V end was cut by 4 bases, the J end by 0 bases, with 16 bases between. Germline lookup yields CDR1 MNHEY and CDR2 SMNVEV (reference sequence). The CDR3 is 17 residues long.

V and J are TRBV5-4 and TRBJ2-1; D unresolved. CDR3 length: 11 residues. V was cut by 2 bases and J by 8 bases, with 5 bases left in between. Germline CDR1 and CDR2: SGHNT and YYREEE (reference sequence). The CDR3 DNA is TGTGCCAGCAGCTTAGACCATGAGCAGTTCTTC. Residues: CASSLDHEQFF.

V usage is TRBV10-1 and J usage is TRBJ2-2; 13 bases agree with TRBD2. The CDR3 totals 17 residues. The germline V gene encodes CDR1 WNHNN and CDR2 SYGVQD (reference sequence). Trimming took 4 bases from V and 7 from J; bases not matched to a gene: 9. CDR3 sequence: CASSGLAGGLDGGELFF. The CDR3 region has the DNA TGCGCCAGCAGTGGACTAGCGGGAGGATTGGACGGCGGGGAGCTGTTTTTT.

The chain recombines TRBV19 with TRBJ2-3; D gene unclear. Between the trimmed V and J ends, which lost 3 bases and 6 bases, there was a span of 10 bases. The CDR3 extends over 13 amino acids. Germline CDR1 is LNHDA and CDR2 is SQIVND (reference sequence). CDR3 coding DNA: TGTGCCAGTAGTATCCTGCCCGCTGATACGCAGTATTTT. This encodes CASSILPADTQYF. Full variable domain (outside the CDR3, taken from reference TRBV19 and TRBJ2-3): DGGITQSPKYLFRKEGQNVTLSCEQNLNHDAMYWYRQDPGQGLRLIYYSQIVNDFQKGDIAEGYSVSREKKESFPLTVTSAQKNPTAFYLCASSILPADTQYFGPGTRLTVL.

This clone came up a few times. This CDR3 is also generated by other DNA sequences in the sample. The V gene is TRBV7-9, the J gene TRBJ1-5; D is ambiguous. CDR1 SEHNR and CDR2 FQNEAQ come from the germline V gene (reference sequence). The length of the CDR3 is 14 residues. Trimming left V 1 base short and J 3 bases short, with 7 bases between. DNA of the CDR3: TGTGCCAGCAGCTTAGGGCAGAACAATCAGCCCCAGCATTTT. Protein sequence: CASSLGQNNQPQHF.

This chain joins TRBV10-3 and TRBJ1-1; D is unclear. The CDR3 sequence is 15 residues long. The germline gives CDR1 ENHRY, CDR2 SYGVKD. Trimming took 4 bases from V and 5 from J, leaving 17 bases between them. This chain's CDR3 is CAISGPLTLRTEAFF. CDR3 nucleotide sequence: TGTGCCATCAGTGGACCCCTGACACTAAGGACTGAAGCTTTCTTT.

This clone has a single count. This rearrangement joins TRBV15 to TRBJ1-5; D may be TRBD1 (5 bases). With 0 bases removed from V and 1 base from J, the gap between germline ends came to 7 bases. Germline CDR1 reads LNHNV; CDR2 reads YYDKDF (reference sequence). The CDR3 extends over 15 amino acids. CDR3 DNA sequence: TGTGCCACCAGCAGAGAGGGGGAGAGCAATCAGCCCCAGCATTTT. Its protein product is CATSREGESNQPQHF.

V gene TRBV10-1 combines with J gene TRBJ2-5, with 10 bases aligning to TRBD2. Gene TRBJ2-7 matches the end of the DNA better, so the J call may be wrong. CDR3 size: 15 residues. Germline lookup yields CDR1 WNHNN and CDR2 SYGVQD (reference sequence). The CDR3 loop reads CASSETSGKLGEQYF. The CDR3 region has the DNA TGCGCCAGCAGCGAAACTAGCGGGAAATTAGGCGAGCAGTACTTC.